This T cell receptor beta chain was recorded in a study of cytomegalovirus exposure and HLA in healthy donors (dated by TCRdb to 2016 to 2017). About the investigation overall: According to an earlier analysis of 587 of the donors, about 190 million T cells yielded over 90 million unique TCR beta sequences and 276 Gb of sequence data. The T cell repertoires of about 700 subjects were profiled by immunosequencing and related to cytomegalovirus serostatus. To predict cytomegalovirus infection status, the study brought together high-throughput TCR immunosequencing, statistical association of individual TCRs with disease status, and machine learning. Across some 400 genotyped donors of the cohort, an average of approximately 240,000 unique TCR beta nucleotide sequences per donor were sequenced, and 15% to 20% of those sequences were non-productive. Alongside the repertoire data, information on donor age, sex, ethnicity and CMV serostatus was compiled. In a later genetic analysis, genome-wide SNP genotypes for about 55% of the roughly 670 donors were used, and that subset was treated as a discovery cohort. The aim of the study was to test whether cataloging public T cell receptors could identify signatures of past pathogen exposure. Roughly 300 gigabases of sequencing data and 70 million to 100 million unique TCR sequences were included in an early release covering several hundred HLA-typed donors. Typing coverage differed by locus: A, B, C, DRB1 and DQB1 were typed in about 620-640 donors, DQA1 in 500 to 550, DPA1 in approximately 610, and DPB1 in approximately 450. Both class I and class II loci were covered by HLA typing, at four-digit resolution. An earlier analysis of 587 of the donors used high-throughput TCR beta sequencing to judge whether each TCR beta V gene segment behaved as functional or pseudogenic. The genetic ancestry cluster associated with self-reported Caucasian donors included about 84% of the 398 genotyped donors. Rather than using new phenotypic data, the later analysis identified candidate immune exposures from TCR beta sequences and from how often those sequences occurred across donors. Every repertoire in the discovery cohort had been generated on one and the same sequencing platform. Besides the first cohort of roughly 640 subjects, a separate validation cohort made up of 90 to 150 different subjects was used. Because of strong linkage in the cohort, roughly five DR-DQ haplotypes were treated as single units for association and clustering. In a later analysis, previously published TCR beta repertoires from 666 donors were re-analyzed and high-resolution HLA genotyping was added so that TCR occurrence patterns could be studied. Results the study describes overall, beyond this receptor: A later analysis found that TCR association rates varied across HLA loci, with DRB1 alleles showing the most associated TCRs and HLA-C alleles the fewest. Most TCR sequences were observed very rarely across donors, whereas some public TCRs were present in many individuals. Some IMGT-functional V segments, including TRBV6-2 and TRBV6-3, could not be distinguished by the 87-base-pair reads and were therefore excluded. A further reported finding was that TCR beta sequences accurately predicted the HLA-A and HLA-B alleles for most subjects in the first cohort. In a later analysis, some 17,000 TCR beta sequences were associated with specific HLA alleles at a false discovery rate of 0.05. A later analysis found that HLA-associated TCR beta chains were more clonally expanded and had lower generation probabilities than equally common non-associated chains. The earlier analysis of about 600 of the donors excluded 15 to 20 rarely observed V segments, including chromosome 9 orphons, because counts were too low. The authors suggested that the approach could potentially be extended to other disease states and immunological phenotypes. A cluster of highly shared sequence variants was judged likely to represent a technical artifact of the sequencing pipeline. Roughly uniform sequencing depth across donors was assumed in presence/absence analyses, although this assumption may not hold. The cohort was sequenced for TCR beta chains only, and without alpha or paired-chain data the features that could be detected were limited. Several of the top co-occurrence clusters appeared to be linked to parvovirus B19, influenza, CMV and Epstein-Barr virus, according to a later analysis. The classifier was reported to diagnose cytomegalovirus status with high specificity and sensitivity in both the original and validation cohorts. Correlated functional status among segregating V segments might be attributable to linkage disequilibrium, but an unknown experimental factor could not be ruled out. According to a later genetic analysis, donors in an Asian-associated ancestry cluster had fewer N-insertions in productive TCRs than the roughly 700-donor mean. Because some donors lacked HLA typing at each locus, the association tests relied only on the typed subset. In an earlier analysis of about 600 of the donors, most TCR beta V segments appeared in productive rearrangements about 87% or about 30% of the time, broadly matching IMGT annotations. When HLA alleles, especially DR and DQ, strongly co-occurred, TCR associations were difficult to assign to individual alleles. In the study, 164 TCR beta chains were listed as associated with cytomegalovirus. In vitro tests confirmed that a few of the cytomegalovirus-associated TCR beta chains recognize cytomegalovirus antigens. For the cohort, immune exposure information was limited to CMV serostatus. An association between a missense DCLRE1C variant and V-gene and J-gene trimming of TCR beta chains was found in a later genetic analysis and replicated in an independent cohort. According to a later analysis, most CMV-associated TCR beta chains appeared to be HLA-restricted, and the HLA associations seemed to be driven largely by CMV exposure.

Libraries were built with the immunoSEQ multiplex PCR assay. For the multiplex PCR, a mixture combining 60 forward primers for TCR Vbeta segments and 13 reverse primers for TCR Jbeta segments was used. Amplification of the CDR3 region of rearranged TCR beta genes was performed with a multiplex PCR assay on genomic DNA. On the Illumina HiSeq System, the amplified TCR beta libraries were sequenced as 87-base-pair reads. Concerning the study's data processing: A later analysis tallied 75 million to 85 million unique TCR beta chains across the 660 or so repertoires, and about 12 million of those chains were shared by two or more donors. A nearest-neighbor algorithm error-corrected the raw reads and collapsed the reads into unique sequences, merging closely related sequences to remove PCR and sequencing errors. V, D and J gene segments were assigned by aligning CDR3 sequences to IMGT reference sequences. For a sequence to be retained, a match of at least six nucleotides to both a V gene segment and a J gene segment was required. Rearrangements were called productive when the CDR3 lacked stop codons and stayed in frame with V and J; all others were non-productive. CDR3 was defined according to IMGT convention as the region running from the second conserved V-encoded cysteine to the conserved J-encoded phenylalanine. In an earlier analysis of 500 to 650 of the donors, sequences lacking an unambiguous match to a single V gene segment were excluded. An earlier analysis of about 590 of the donors classified V segments as functional when productive rearrangements were above 56.7% and as segregating when the standard deviation between donors was above 5%. A statistical classification framework was built for diagnosing cytomegalovirus status from the catalog of TCR beta chain sequences. In a later analysis, V and J genes were assigned by comparing TCR nucleotide sequences against IMGT/GENE-DB human TR gene sequences. Using the TCRdist pipeline, a later analysis assigned CDR3 sequences along with most-parsimonious VDJ recombination scenarios. In a later analysis, each TCR beta chain was defined by its CDR3 amino acid sequence together with its V-gene family, and reads without a unique V-gene family were excluded. To address suspected cross-contamination and a sequencing artifact, a later analysis removed roughly 580 highly shared, low-generation-probability nucleotide sequences. A later analysis calculated a clonal expansion index for each public chain from normalized within-repertoire ranks of inferred template counts. In a later analysis, generation probabilities were computed with a VDJ recombination model fitted to out-of-frame rearrangements, and the resulting probabilities were checked against IGoR. In a later analysis, TCR-TCR, TCR-HLA and TCR-CMV co-occurrence was scored with hypergeometric tests, and a repertoire-size bias correction was applied to TCR pairs. To estimate false discovery rates, a later analysis permuted the HLA or CMV assignments 20 times. In a later analysis, co-occurring TCRs were grouped with DBSCAN, and TCRdist sequence similarity was added when clustering was performed within HLA-allele-positive subsets. For co-occurrence clustering, repertoires with fewer than 30,000 or more than 120,000 public chains were excluded, along with 4 to 6 repertoires with anomalous nucleotide sharing. The table was pulled from immuneACCESS by TCRdb, which kept in-frame rearrangements only. Such tables lose some clones; where checked, under half of the loss comes from unresolved V genes, and the rest has no known cause. V and J calls and clone size are as listed in that table; D and trimming were resolved from the DNA. This sample lists about 140,000 clones; 80% to 85% were detected once. Roughly 1.2% of the sample is held by the ten biggest clonotypes.

Note on this clone: The antigen it recognizes is unknown. The input lacks base qualities; no much larger clone sits a single base away.

The cohort comprised under 700 healthy bone marrow donors. At the time of sampling, all cohort members were nominally healthy, though unrecorded immune exposures were likely present. The donor tested CMV seronegative and was one of the 352 seronegative cohort members. Each donor provided a peripheral blood sample, and peripheral blood mononuclear cells were used for TCR beta sequencing. Genomic DNA was extracted from the blood cell samples with the Qiagen DNeasy Blood Extraction Kit. Counted from cysteine to phenylalanine, this CDR3 has 13 amino acids. Kept here is only the CDR3 DNA, which spans 39 bases and is read in frame from base 1. The germline V gene encodes CDR1 MNHEY and CDR2 SVGAGI. V and J lose 5 bases and 4 bases, and a span of 8 bases separates them.

The specimen was PBMCs. Here the chain combines TRBV6-5 and TRBJ2-2; the D gene is perhaps TRBD2, on 6 matching bases. This receptor was identified in a female donor in good health and CMV-seronegative. In nucleotides, the sequence is TGTGCCAGCAGTACGCGGGGCACCGGGGAGCTGTTTTTT. Its protein product is CASSTRGTGELFF.